The clone carrying this T cell receptor beta chain occurred a few times. Its antigen is currently unknown. This sample stems from a study of response to subunit inactivated influenza vaccine. Findings and caveats of the study: With each seasonal influenza vaccination, the authors suggested, few new T cells are recruited.

TCRdb used MiXCR to reprocess the RT-PCR reads, holding one entry per CDR3 protein. The sample has 500,000 to 750,000 distinct CDR3 sequences; roughly 15% are singletons. The V gene's germline CDR1 is LGHDT and CDR2 YNNKEL (reference sequence). Losses at the gene ends were 0 bases for V and 9 bases for J; bases not matched to a gene: 6. The CDR3 sequence is 14 residues long. The sequencing used PBMCs from blood, collected 11 to 12 days after vaccination. This chain connects TRBV3-1 to TRBJ1-1, with TRBD1 identical over 8 bases. This sequence originates from a man between 50 and 59 years old who received an inactivated influenza vaccine. In DNA, the CDR3 is TGTGCCAGCAGCCAAGATACCGGGACAGGAAAAGCTTTCTTT. This codes for CASSQDTGTGKAFF.